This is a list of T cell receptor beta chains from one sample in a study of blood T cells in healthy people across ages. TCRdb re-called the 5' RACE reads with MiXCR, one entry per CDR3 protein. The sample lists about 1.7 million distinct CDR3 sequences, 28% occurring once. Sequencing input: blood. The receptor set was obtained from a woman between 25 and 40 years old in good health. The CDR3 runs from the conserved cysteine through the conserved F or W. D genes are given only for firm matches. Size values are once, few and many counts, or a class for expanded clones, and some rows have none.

CDR3 DNA: TGCGCCAGCAGCTTGGTGCCGACCTTGGGGGCCGAGGAGACCCAGTACTTC
CDR3 protein: CASSLVPTLGAEETQYF
D gene: .
clone size: .
V gene: TRBV5-1
J gene: TRBJ2-5

CDR3 DNA: TGTGCCAGCAGCTTTGTCGACACAGATACGCAGTATTTT
CDR3 protein: CASSFVDTDTQYF
D gene: .
clone size: .
V gene: TRBV11-2
J gene: TRBJ2-3

CDR3 DNA: TGCAGCGTTGAAGAAGAGGGTGGCTACACCTTC
CDR3 protein: CSVEEEGGYTF
D gene: .
clone size: many
V gene: TRBV29-1
J gene: TRBJ1-2

CDR3 DNA: TGCGCCAGCAGCGAGACTAGCGGGAACTACGATCAGTACTTC
CDR3 protein: CASSETSGNYDQYF
D gene: TRBD2
clone size: few
V gene: TRBV5-1
J gene: TRBJ2-5

CDR3 DNA: TGTGCCAGCAGTCTTGGGGCCCCGGACATTCAGTACTTC
CDR3 protein: CASSLGAPDIQYF
D gene: .
clone size: .
V gene: TRBV27
J gene: TRBJ2-4

CDR3 DNA: TGTGCCAGCAGTCCTTCCCATGAGCAGTTCTTC
CDR3 protein: CASSPSHEQFF
D gene: .
clone size: many
V gene: TRBV6-2/TRBV6-3
J gene: TRBJ2-1

CDR3 DNA: TGTGCCAGCAGCTTAGAAGTATCACTAGCTTACGAGCAGTACTTC
CDR3 protein: CASSLEVSLAYEQYF
D gene: .
clone size: many
V gene: TRBV7-2
J gene: TRBJ2-7

CDR3 DNA: TGTGCCAGCAGCTCGACGGAACCGGGACAGGGGGCGGGGGAGCAGTACTTC
CDR3 protein: CASSSTEPGQGAGEQYF
D gene: .
clone size: many
V gene: TRBV21-1
J gene: TRBJ2-7

CDR3 DNA: TGTGCCACCAGTGAGTCAGGGTTGGGCTACACCTTC
CDR3 protein: CATSESGLGYTF
D gene: .
clone size: few
V gene: TRBV24-1
J gene: TRBJ1-2

CDR3 DNA: TGCGCCAGCAGTTTAGTTGTCAGGAACACCGGGGAGCTGTTTTTT
CDR3 protein: CASSLVVRNTGELFF
D gene: .
clone size: .
V gene: TRBV12-3/TRBV12-4
J gene: TRBJ2-2

CDR3 DNA: TGCGCCAGCAGTCCAGACCCTTCCCACGAGCAGTACTTC
CDR3 protein: CASSPDPSHEQYF
D gene: .
clone size: few
V gene: TRBV5-1
J gene: TRBJ2-7

CDR3 DNA: TGCAGCGATCACGCCCGGGACAGGGGCTACGAGCAGTACTTC
CDR3 protein: CSDHARDRGYEQYF
D gene: TRBD1
clone size: few
V gene: TRBV29-1
J gene: TRBJ2-7

CDR3 DNA: TGTGCCAGCGTGGAGCTAGCGGGGGGCGCTGGGGCCGACGTCCTGACTTTC
CDR3 protein: CASVELAGGAGADVLTF
D gene: TRBD2
clone size: once
V gene: TRBV28
J gene: TRBJ2-6

CDR3 DNA: TGTGCCAGCAGCTTGGCGTTGGGGACCCAGTACTTC
CDR3 protein: CASSLALGTQYF
D gene: .
clone size: few
V gene: TRBV5-6
J gene: TRBJ2-5

CDR3 DNA: TGTGCCAGCAGCTTATTCGACAGTGCCATGGCTTTCTTT
CDR3 protein: CASSLFDSAMAFF
D gene: .
clone size: few
V gene: TRBV11-2
J gene: TRBJ1-1

CDR3 DNA: TGTGCCAGCAGCAGCCGGGGGGGACGGCTCTCTGGGGCCAACGTCCTGACTTTC
CDR3 protein: CASSSRGGRLSGANVLTF
D gene: .
clone size: few
V gene: TRBV21-1
J gene: TRBJ2-6

CDR3 DNA: TGCGCCAGCAGCCAAGATCCTGGAACTAGCCCGAACACCGGGGAGCTGTTTTTT
CDR3 protein: CASSQDPGTSPNTGELFF
D gene: .
clone size: .
V gene: TRBV4-1
J gene: TRBJ2-2

CDR3 DNA: TGCAGTGCTGGATTCCGGGACGGAGGCACAGATACGCAGTATTTT
CDR3 protein: CSAGFRDGGTDTQYF
D gene: .
clone size: once
V gene: TRBV20-1
J gene: TRBJ2-3

CDR3 DNA: TGCAGTGCTAGAGATCTCGGGAACCAAGCACATGGCTACACCTTC
CDR3 protein: CSARDLGNQAHGYTF
D gene: .
clone size: .
V gene: TRBV20-1
J gene: TRBJ1-2

CDR3 DNA: TGCAGTGCTAGAGAGACAGGGCGGAATGAAAAACTGTTTTTT
CDR3 protein: CSARETGRNEKLFF
D gene: TRBD1
clone size: .
V gene: TRBV20-1
J gene: TRBJ1-4

CDR3 DNA: TGTGCCAACAGTTACTCCTGGGAATATGCCTACAATGAGCAGTTCTTC
CDR3 protein: CANSYSWEYAYNEQFF
D gene: .
clone size: .
V gene: TRBV6-6
J gene: TRBJ2-1

CDR3 DNA: TGCAGTGCTAGACCAGCGGGGGCCCCCTCCGTTGCGTATTTT
CDR3 protein: CSARPAGAPSVAYF
D gene: TRBD2
clone size: .
V gene: TRBV20-1
J gene: TRBJ2-3

CDR3 DNA: TGTGCCAGCAGCTACCCGACAGGTAATGAGCAGTTCTTC
CDR3 protein: CASSYPTGNEQFF
D gene: .
clone size: few
V gene: TRBV5-6
J gene: TRBJ2-1

CDR3 DNA: TGTGCCAGCAAACGACAGGAGGGCTCCTACGAGCAGTACTTC
CDR3 protein: CASKRQEGSYEQYF
D gene: .
clone size: few
V gene: TRBV12-3/TRBV12-4
J gene: TRBJ2-7

CDR3 DNA: TGCGCCAGCAGGGGGACAGGGGGCCCTCGCAACACTGAAGCTTTCTTT
CDR3 protein: CASRGTGGPRNTEAFF
D gene: TRBD1
clone size: .
V gene: TRBV5-1
J gene: TRBJ1-1

CDR3 DNA: TGTGCCATCAGTGAGTCGAGCAGGGGAAACTATGGCTACACCTTC
CDR3 protein: CAISESSRGNYGYTF
D gene: .
clone size: few
V gene: TRBV10-3
J gene: TRBJ1-2

CDR3 DNA: TGTGCCAGCAGCCCGGATTTCTTGGTCGGGGGTAGAGATACGCAGTATTTT
CDR3 protein: CASSPDFLVGGRDTQYF
D gene: .
clone size: once
V gene: TRBV5-4
J gene: TRBJ2-3

CDR3 DNA: TGCGCCAGCAGCCTAATCGGGACAGCCCTTTCGGAGGCGAATACGCAGTATTTT
CDR3 protein: CASSLIGTALSEANTQYF
D gene: TRBD1
clone size: few
V gene: TRBV5-1
J gene: TRBJ2-3

CDR3 DNA: TGCGCCAGCACACCCCGGACAGGGAGGGATGAGCAGTTCTTC
CDR3 protein: CASTPRTGRDEQFF
D gene: .
clone size: .
V gene: TRBV10-2
J gene: TRBJ2-1

CDR3 DNA: TGTGCCATCGGACAGGGACCCTACAATGAGCAGTTCTTC
CDR3 protein: CAIGQGPYNEQFF
D gene: TRBD1
clone size: .
V gene: TRBV10-3
J gene: TRBJ2-1

CDR3 DNA: TGTGCCAGCAGCTTAGTGGGGCGGGGCGAGCAGTTCTTC
CDR3 protein: CASSLVGRGEQFF
D gene: .
clone size: few
V gene: TRBV7-6
J gene: TRBJ2-1

CDR3 DNA: TGTGCCAGCAGTATCCGGGACAGCCAAGAGACCCAGTACTTC
CDR3 protein: CASSIRDSQETQYF
D gene: TRBD1
clone size: few
V gene: TRBV2
J gene: TRBJ2-5

CDR3 DNA: TGCAGTGCTAGAACTAGCGGGATCCTAGCGGAGCAGTTCTTC
CDR3 protein: CSARTSGILAEQFF
D gene: TRBD2
clone size: few
V gene: TRBV20-1
J gene: TRBJ2-1

CDR3 DNA: TGTGCCAGCAGTAAACAGGGGATTCACTATGGCTACACCTTC
CDR3 protein: CASSKQGIHYGYTF
D gene: TRBD1
clone size: .
V gene: TRBV12-3/TRBV12-4
J gene: TRBJ1-2

CDR3 DNA: TGCGCCAGCAGCTTGGCGACCGGGACAACTTCAAATACGCAGTATTTT
CDR3 protein: CASSLATGTTSNTQYF
D gene: .
clone size: .
V gene: TRBV5-1
J gene: TRBJ2-3

CDR3 DNA: TGTGCCAGCATAGGTACCTACAATGAGCAGTTCTTC
CDR3 protein: CASIGTYNEQFF
D gene: .
clone size: few
V gene: TRBV11-3
J gene: TRBJ2-1

CDR3 DNA: TGTGCCAGCAGTCCAGGGGTAGCCAAAAACATTCAGTACTTC
CDR3 protein: CASSPGVAKNIQYF
D gene: .
clone size: many
V gene: TRBV12-3/TRBV12-4
J gene: TRBJ2-4

CDR3 DNA: TGTGCCAGCAGTCCCGAGAGAAACTATGGCTACACCTTC
CDR3 protein: CASSPERNYGYTF
D gene: .
clone size: .
V gene: TRBV11-2
J gene: TRBJ1-2

CDR3 DNA: TGTGCCAGCAGCATGACAGGGTACGAGCAGTTCTTC
CDR3 protein: CASSMTGYEQFF
D gene: TRBD1
clone size: .
V gene: TRBV7-2
J gene: TRBJ2-1

CDR3 DNA: TGTGCCAGCAGCTTAGCGGGGTTAGAAGAGTCCCAGTACTTC
CDR3 protein: CASSLAGLEESQYF
D gene: .
clone size: .
V gene: TRBV7-9
J gene: TRBJ2-5

CDR3 DNA: TGTGCCAGCTCACAAGCGGGAGGGGAAGGTAATGAGCAGTTCTTC
CDR3 protein: CASSQAGGEGNEQFF
D gene: TRBD2
clone size: few
V gene: TRBV18
J gene: TRBJ2-1

CDR3 DNA: TGTGCCAGCAGTTATGGGGGAATAGGCGGCTATGGCTACACCTTC
CDR3 protein: CASSYGGIGGYGYTF
D gene: .
clone size: .
V gene: TRBV6-5
J gene: TRBJ1-2

CDR3 DNA: TGTGCCAGCAGTTTGCTCGGGCAGGCCCTGTCTAACTATGGCTACACCTTC
CDR3 protein: CASSLLGQALSNYGYTF
D gene: .
clone size: .
V gene: TRBV28
J gene: TRBJ1-2

CDR3 DNA: TGTGCCACCAGTGATCCTAGCGGGATCAACAACAATGAGCAGTTCTTC
CDR3 protein: CATSDPSGINNNEQFF
D gene: TRBD2
clone size: few
V gene: TRBV24-1
J gene: TRBJ2-1

CDR3 DNA: TGTGCCAGCAGTAAAGTCAACGAACCGCAGCCCCAGCATTTT
CDR3 protein: CASSKVNEPQPQHF
D gene: .
clone size: .
V gene: TRBV2
J gene: TRBJ1-5

CDR3 DNA: TGTGCCAGCAGTCCCGGTTCGGATCAGTTCTTC
CDR3 protein: CASSPGSDQFF
D gene: .
clone size: .
V gene: TRBV6-6
J gene: TRBJ2-1